This T cell receptor beta chain was sequenced in a study of Ad26.COV2.S vaccination and SARS-CoV-2 variants. Sample treatment: around 19 received Ad26.COV2.S at low or high dose, single or two shots; roughly 5 received placebo; per-sample allocation not given. Day 63 after the first vaccine or placebo injection was the time point for sampling. Using immunoSEQ multiplex PCR, the repertoire was profiled, and TCRdb retains in-frame clones only, with some absent. The repertoire holds about 350,000 clones, with 70% to 90% as singletons. The TCR was taken from a person aged 18-65 years who received the Ad26.COV2.S COVID-19 vaccine or a placebo. The sample was peripheral blood, taken in a trial of Ad26.COV2.S vaccine versus placebo.

The CDR3 nucleotides are TGTGCCAGTAGCAAAAACGGTGGGGAGATATACGAGCAGTACTTC. As protein: CASSKNGGEIYEQYF. This chain uses TRBV19 with TRBJ2-7; D possibly corresponds to TRBD2 (5 bases). The CDR3 extends over 15 amino acids. V lost 6 bases, J lost 4 bases, and 19 bases lay in between. The germline V gene encodes CDR1 LNHDA and CDR2 SQIVND (reference sequence).